The 11 T cell receptor beta chains below were found in one sample sequenced in a study of molecular identifiers for immune sequencing clone quantification. One entry per CDR3 protein results from TCRdb running MiXCR on the PCR reads. Of around 70,000 distinct CDR3 sequences detected, less than 20% appear once; the ten largest clones hold 1.5% to 1.7%. What was sequenced was naive CD8+ T cells from blood, with Jurkat cell RNA spiked in. Subset described: FACS-sorted CD8+CD4-CCR7+CD45RA+ naive T cells. The receptors shown here come from a human donor in good health. Some libraries in this study had Jurkat cell RNA spiked in.

This clonotype has a count of ten or more. This chain connects TRBV7-9 to TRBJ2-2; no reliable D call. Trimming removed 5 bases at V and 4 bases at J, with 5 bases between. Germline CDR1 is SEHNR and CDR2 is FQNEAQ (reference sequence). This CDR3 comprises 12 residues. CDR3 sequence (DNA): TGTGCCAGCAGCCTCGTCACCGGGGAGCTGTTTTTT. Amino acids: CASSLVTGELFF.

This clonotype appeared many times. The gene calls are TRBV20-1 and TRBJ2-7, with TRBD1 matching over 8 bases. The CDR3 has 17 amino acids. Germline assignment: CDR1 DFQATT and CDR2 SNEGSKA (reference sequence). V shed 0 bases and J 3 bases; nucleotides not matched to a gene: 13. The CDR3 coding sequence is TGCAGTGCTAGAGATGCGGGACAGGCAAACTTTTACTACGAGCAGTACTTC. It codes for CSARDAGQANFYYEQYF.

This clonotype was seen many times. This chain uses TRBV6-1 with TRBJ1-3, with D perhaps TRBD1 (5 bases). This CDR3 region has 15 residues. Germline V gene sequence: CDR1 MNHNS, CDR2 SASEGT. V lost 3 bases and J lost 4, with 13 bases in between. The CDR3 sequence is CASSDMGGTGNTIYF. The CDR3 coding sequence is TGTGCCAGCAGTGATATGGGGGGTACGGGAAACACCATATATTTT.

This clonotype was counted ten times or more. The rearrangement joins TRBV5-5 to TRBJ1-1, with TRBD1 matching 9 bases. Germline lookup yields CDR1 SGHKS and CDR2 YYEKEE (reference sequence). The CDR3 is made up of 15 amino acids. The trim removed 0 bases at V and 4 bases at J, leaving 4 bases unmatched. Here the CDR3 DNA reads TGTGCCAGCAGCTTGGTGGACAGGGGCGTCACTGAAGCTTTCTTT. This gives the protein CASSLVDRGVTEAFF.

The chain couples TRBV7-9 to TRBJ2-5; D possibly corresponds to TRBD1 (6 bases). This CDR3 has 13 residues. Trimming took off 5 bases at V and 2 bases at J, with 9 bases between the two ends. Germline V CDR1 and CDR2: SEHNR, FQNEAQ (reference sequence). This CDR3 reads CASSGQLQETQYF. CDR3 nucleotides: TGTGCCAGCAGCGGACAGCTTCAAGAGACCCAGTACTTC.

This clonotype was observed at least ten times. This chain connects TRBV14 to TRBJ2-7; D is perhaps TRBD1 (7 bases). Between the trimmed V and J ends, which lost 3 bases and 7 bases, there was a span of 22 bases. The CDR3 runs to 16 residues. In germline, CDR1 is SGHDN, CDR2 FVKESK. The CDR3 nucleotides are TGTGCCAGCAGCCAGACAGGGCCCTCATTCCGGGGGGAGCAGTACTTC. Protein sequence: CASSQTGPSFRGEQYF.

This clonotype was recorded at least ten times. The J gene is TRBJ2-1, the V gene TRBV28; D unresolved. The V gene lost 5 bases and the J gene lost 0 bases, with 17 bases spanning the gap. The CDR3 is 17 residues long. The germline CDR1 and CDR2 sequences are MDHEN and SYDVKM. For the CDR3, the DNA is TGTGCCAGCAGTAACCCCCCTGGGCCCAGCTCCTACAATGAGCAGTTCTTC. Translation: CASSNPPGPSSYNEQFF.

Turning to this clonotype: A single base separates this from a much larger clone, so it may be a read error. This chain joins TRBV9 and TRBJ1-1; D uncertain. This CDR3 comprises 15 residues. In germline, CDR1 is SGDLS, CDR2 YYNGEE. The CDR3 DNA reads TGTACCAGCAGCGAAATGGACTCGTCCAACACTGAAGCTTTCTTT. Its protein is CTSSEMDSSNTEAFF.

This clonotype was seen repeatedly, ten times or more. The CDR3 region has the DNA TGTGCCTGGAGTCCCGGGACTAACCCGTACGAGCAGTACTTC. Translation gives CAWSPGTNPYEQYF. The chain combines TRBV30 with TRBJ2-7; 7 bases fit TRBD2. The germline gives CDR1 GTSNPN, CDR2 SVGIG (reference sequence). V was clipped by 2 bases and J by 4 bases; unmatched bases: 8. The CDR3 consists of 14 residues.

This clonotype was counted between two and nine times. This could be a read error, since a much larger clone is one nucleotide away. This chain joins TRBV19 and TRBJ1-3; TRBD1 is a possible D gene (6 bases). Germline V CDR1 and CDR2: LNHDA, SQIVND (reference sequence). The CDR3 consists of 17 residues. Trimming removed 3 bases at V and 2 bases at J, with 17 bases between. The CDR3 is CASSMMGQTYTGNTIYF. The CDR3 DNA is TGTGCCAGTAGTATGATGGGACAAACCTACACTGGAAACACCATATATTTT.

A few counts support this clonotype. The chain joins TRBV20-1 to TRBJ1-3; weak D call: TRBD1 (5 bases). This CDR3 contains 13 residues. Germline CDR1 reads DFQATT; CDR2 reads SNEGSKA (reference sequence). The V gene lost 3 bases and the J gene lost 3 bases, with 9 bases spanning the gap. CDR3 coding DNA: TGCAGTGCTAGCTGGGGCTGTGGAAACACCATATATTTT. As protein: CSASWGCGNTIYF.